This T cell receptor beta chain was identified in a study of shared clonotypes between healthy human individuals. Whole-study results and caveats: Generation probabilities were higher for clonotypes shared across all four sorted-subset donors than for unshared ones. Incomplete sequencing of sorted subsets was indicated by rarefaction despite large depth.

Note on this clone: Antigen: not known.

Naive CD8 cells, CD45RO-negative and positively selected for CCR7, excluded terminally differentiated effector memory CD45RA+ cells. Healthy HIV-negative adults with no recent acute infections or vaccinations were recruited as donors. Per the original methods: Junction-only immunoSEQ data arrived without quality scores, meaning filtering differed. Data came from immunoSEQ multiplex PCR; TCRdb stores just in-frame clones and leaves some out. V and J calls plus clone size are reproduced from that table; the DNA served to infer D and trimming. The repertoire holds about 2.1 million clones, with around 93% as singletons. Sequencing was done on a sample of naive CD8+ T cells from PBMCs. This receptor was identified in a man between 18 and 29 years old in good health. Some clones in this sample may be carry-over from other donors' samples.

As DNA, the CDR3 is TGCAGCGTTGATTCCGGACATCAAGCGGACTATGGCTACACCTTC. Protein product: CSVDSGHQADYGYTF. The chain carries TRBV29-1 and TRBJ1-2, with D possibly TRBD1 on 5 matching bases. V lost 3 bases and J 3 bases, leaving 17 bases between the germline ends. CDR3 length equals 15 residues. Per germline, CDR1 SQVTM and CDR2 ANQGSEA.